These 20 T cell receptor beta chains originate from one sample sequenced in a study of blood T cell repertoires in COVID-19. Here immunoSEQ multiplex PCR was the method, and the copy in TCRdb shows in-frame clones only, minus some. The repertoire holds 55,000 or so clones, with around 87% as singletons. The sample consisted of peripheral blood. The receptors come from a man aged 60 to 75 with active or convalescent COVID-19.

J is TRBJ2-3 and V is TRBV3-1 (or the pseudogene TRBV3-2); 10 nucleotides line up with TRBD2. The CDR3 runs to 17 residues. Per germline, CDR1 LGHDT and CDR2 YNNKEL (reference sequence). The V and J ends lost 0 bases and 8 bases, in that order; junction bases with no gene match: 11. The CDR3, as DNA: TGTGCCAGCAGCCAAGATCGGGAGCGGGGGGGCCGACGTACGCAGTATTTT. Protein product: CASSQDRERGGRRTQYF.

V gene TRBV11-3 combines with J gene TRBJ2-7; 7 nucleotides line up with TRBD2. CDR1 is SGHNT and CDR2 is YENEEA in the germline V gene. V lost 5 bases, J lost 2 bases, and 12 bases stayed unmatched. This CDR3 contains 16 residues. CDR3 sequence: CASSPPRSGVPYEQYF. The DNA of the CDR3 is TGTGCCAGCAGCCCTCCAAGGAGCGGGGTCCCCTACGAGCAGTACTTC.

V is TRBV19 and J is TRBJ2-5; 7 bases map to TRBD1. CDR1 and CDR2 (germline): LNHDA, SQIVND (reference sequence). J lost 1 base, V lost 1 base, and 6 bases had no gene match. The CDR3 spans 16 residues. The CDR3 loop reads CASSIGSAGGQETQYF. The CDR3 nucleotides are TGTGCCAGTAGTATAGGTTCGGCAGGGGGCCAAGAGACCCAGTACTTC.

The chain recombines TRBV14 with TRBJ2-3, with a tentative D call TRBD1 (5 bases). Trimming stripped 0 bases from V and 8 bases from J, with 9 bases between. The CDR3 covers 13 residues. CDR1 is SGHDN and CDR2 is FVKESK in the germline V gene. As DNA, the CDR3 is TGTGCCAGCAGCCAAGACGGCAGGGTTACGCAGTATTTT. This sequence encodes CASSQDGRVTQYF.

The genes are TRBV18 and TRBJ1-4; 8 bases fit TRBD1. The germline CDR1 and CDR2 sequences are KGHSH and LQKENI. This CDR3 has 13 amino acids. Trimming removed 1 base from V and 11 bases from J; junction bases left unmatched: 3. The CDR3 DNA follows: TGTGCCAGCTCACCACAGGACAGGGATAAACTGTTTTTT. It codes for CASSPQDRDKLFF. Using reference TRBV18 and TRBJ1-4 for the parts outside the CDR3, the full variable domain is NAGVMQNPRHLVRRRGQEARLRCSPMKGHSHVYWYRQLPEEGLKFMVYLQKENIIDESGMPKERFSAEFPKEGPSILRIQQVVRGDSAAYFCASSPQDRDKLFFGSGTQLSVL.

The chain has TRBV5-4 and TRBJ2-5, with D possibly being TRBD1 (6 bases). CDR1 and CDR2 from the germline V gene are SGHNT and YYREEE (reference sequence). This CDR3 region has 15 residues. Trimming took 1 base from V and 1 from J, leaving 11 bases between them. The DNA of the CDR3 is TGTGCCAGCAGCTTGAGTTGGGGGCCCCAAGAGACCCAGTACTTC. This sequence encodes CASSLSWGPQETQYF. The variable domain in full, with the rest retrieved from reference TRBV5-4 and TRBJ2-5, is ETGVTQSPTHLIKTRGQQVTLRCSSQSGHNTVSWYQQALGQGPQFIFQYYREEENGRGNFPPRFSGLQFPNYSSELNVNALELDDSALYLCASSLSWGPQETQYFGPGTRLLVL.

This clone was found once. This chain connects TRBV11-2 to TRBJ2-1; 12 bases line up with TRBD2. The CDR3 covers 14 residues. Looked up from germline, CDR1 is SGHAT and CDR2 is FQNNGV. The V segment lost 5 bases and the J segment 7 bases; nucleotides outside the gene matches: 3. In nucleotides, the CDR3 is TGTGCCAGCAGCCGGACTAGCGGGACTAATGAGCAGTTCTTC. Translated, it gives CASSRTSGTNEQFF.

Here the CDR3 reads CAWSVLGQGLFF. In DNA form, the CDR3 reads TGTGCCTGGAGTGTGTTGGGACAGGGTTTGTTCTTC. This sequence joins TRBV30 and TRBJ2-1, with 9 bases matching TRBD1. CDR1 and CDR2 from the germline V gene are GTSNPN and SVGIG (reference sequence). CDR3 length: 12 amino acids. J gave up 15 bases and V 0 bases, and 6 bases lay outside the gene matches. Full variable domain (rest looked up from reference TRBV30 and TRBJ2-1): SQTIHQWPATLVQPVGSPLSLECTVEGTSNPNLYWYRQAAGRGLQLLFYSVGIGQISSEVPQNLSASRPQDRQFILSSKKLLLSDSGFYLCAWSVLGQGLFFGPGTRLTVL.

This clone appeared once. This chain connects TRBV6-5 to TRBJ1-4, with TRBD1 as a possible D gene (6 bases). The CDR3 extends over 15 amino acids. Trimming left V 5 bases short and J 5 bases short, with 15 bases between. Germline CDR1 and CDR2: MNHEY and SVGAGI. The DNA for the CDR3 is TGTGCCAGCAGTACCGGGGGGGCGAGCAATGAAAAACTGTTTTTT. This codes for CASSTGGASNEKLFF.

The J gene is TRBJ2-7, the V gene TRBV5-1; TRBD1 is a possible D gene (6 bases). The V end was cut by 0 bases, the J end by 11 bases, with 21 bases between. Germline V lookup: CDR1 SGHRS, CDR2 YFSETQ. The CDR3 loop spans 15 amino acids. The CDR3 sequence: CASSLDGTRPGIKYF. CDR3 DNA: TGCGCCAGCAGCTTGGACGGGACACGTCCGGGGATAAAGTACTTC. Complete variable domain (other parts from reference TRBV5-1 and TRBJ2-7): KAGVTQTPRYLIKTRGQQVTLSCSPISGHRSVSWYQQTPGQGLQFLFEYFSETQRNKGNFPGRFSGRQFSNSRSEMNVSTLELGDSALYLCASSLDGTRPGIKYFGPGTRLTVT.

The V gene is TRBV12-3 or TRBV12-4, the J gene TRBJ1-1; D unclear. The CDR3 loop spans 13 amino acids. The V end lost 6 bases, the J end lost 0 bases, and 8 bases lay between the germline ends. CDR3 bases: TGTGCCAGCAGGAAGAGTTTGAACACTGAAGCTTTCTTT. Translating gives CASRKSLNTEAFF.

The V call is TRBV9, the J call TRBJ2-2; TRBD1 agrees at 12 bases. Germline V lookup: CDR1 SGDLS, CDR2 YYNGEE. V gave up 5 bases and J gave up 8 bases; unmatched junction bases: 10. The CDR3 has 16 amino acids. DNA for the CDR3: TGTGCCAGCAGTCCGCCAGGGACAGGGGGCCTGGGGGAGCTGTTTTTT. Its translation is CASSPPGTGGLGELFF.

The CDR3 loop is CASSEGQVRIQYF. Written as DNA, the CDR3 is TGTGCCAGCAGCGAAGGACAGGTCAGAATCCAGTACTTC. The chain has TRBV7-2 and TRBJ2-5; 7 bases line up with TRBD1. With V trimmed by 5 bases and J by 10 bases, 10 bases remained unmatched. The CDR3 extends over 13 amino acids. CDR1 and CDR2 from the germline V gene are SGHTA and FQGNSA.

DNA for the CDR3: TGTGCCAGCTCACCCTCGACAGGGCGGGACGAGCAGTACTTC. Its protein is CASSPSTGRDEQYF. V is TRBV18 and J is TRBJ2-7, with 7 nucleotides matching TRBD1. The V gene end was trimmed by 3 bases and the J gene end by 5 bases; junction bases not matched to a gene: 7. Germline assignment: CDR1 KGHSH and CDR2 LQKENI. There are 14 residues in the CDR3.

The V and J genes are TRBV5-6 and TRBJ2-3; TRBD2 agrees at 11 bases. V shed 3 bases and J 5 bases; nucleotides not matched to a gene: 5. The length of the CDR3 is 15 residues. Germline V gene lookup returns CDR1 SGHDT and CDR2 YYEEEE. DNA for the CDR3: TGTGCCAGCAGCTCTACTAGCGGGGGCAGAGATACGCAGTATTTT. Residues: CASSSTSGGRDTQYF. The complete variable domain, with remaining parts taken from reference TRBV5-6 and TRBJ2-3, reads DAGVTQSPTHLIKTRGQQVTLRCSPKSGHDTVSWYQQALGQGPQFIFQYYEEEERQRGNFPDRFSGHQFPNYSSELNVNALLLGDSALYLCASSSTSGGRDTQYFGPGTRLTVL.

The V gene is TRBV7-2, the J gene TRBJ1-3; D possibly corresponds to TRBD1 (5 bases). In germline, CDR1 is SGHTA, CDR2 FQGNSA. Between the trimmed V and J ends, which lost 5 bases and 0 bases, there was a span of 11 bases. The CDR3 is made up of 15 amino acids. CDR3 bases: TGTGCCAGCAGCCTCCGACAGATCTCTGGAAACACCATATATTTT. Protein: CASSLRQISGNTIYF.

CDR3 bases: TGTGCCAGCAGAACCGGGACTAGCGGGAGGAGTACAGATACGCAGTATTTT. Residues: CASRTGTSGRSTDTQYF. The chain has TRBV9 and TRBJ2-3, with TRBD2 matching 15 bases. CDR3 length equals 17 residues. Germline trimming cut 5 bases from V and 3 bases from J; bases unmatched to any gene: 7. Germline-derived CDR1 and CDR2 are SGDLS and YYNGEE.

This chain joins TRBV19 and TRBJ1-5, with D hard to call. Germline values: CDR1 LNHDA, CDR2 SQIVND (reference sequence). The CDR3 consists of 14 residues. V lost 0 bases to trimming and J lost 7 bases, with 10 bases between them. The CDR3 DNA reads TGTGCCAGTAGTATAGATCTAGTTGTACAGCCCCAGCATTTT. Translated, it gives CASSIDLVVQPQHF.

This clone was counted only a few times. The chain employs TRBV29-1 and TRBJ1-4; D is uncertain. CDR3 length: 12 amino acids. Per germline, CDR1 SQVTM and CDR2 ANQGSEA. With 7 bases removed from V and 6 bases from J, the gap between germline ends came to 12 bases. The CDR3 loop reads CSGRVADEKLFF. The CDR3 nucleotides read TGCAGCGGTCGTGTGGCTGATGAAAAACTGTTTTTT.

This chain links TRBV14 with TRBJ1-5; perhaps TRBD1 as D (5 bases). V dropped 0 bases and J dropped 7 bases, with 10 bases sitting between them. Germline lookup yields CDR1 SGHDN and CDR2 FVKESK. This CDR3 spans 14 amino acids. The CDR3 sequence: CASSQEQGRQPQHF. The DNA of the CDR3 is TGTGCCAGCAGCCAAGAGCAGGGCCGACAGCCCCAGCATTTT.